This is a list of T cell receptor beta chains from one sample in a study of molecular identifiers for immune sequencing clone quantification. Via MiXCR, TCRdb re-called the PCR reads, giving one row per CDR3 protein. The sample carries some 580,000 distinct CDR3 sequences, around 25% recorded once. Sequenced: naive CD8+ T cells from blood, with Jurkat cell RNA spiked in. These receptors came from a human donor in good health. Some libraries in this study had Jurkat cell RNA spiked in. The CDR3 runs from the conserved cysteine through the conserved F or W. D genes are given only for firm matches. Clone size is shown for a subset of rows, as once, few, many or a class of expanded clone.

>NA|TRBJ1-6|many|TRBV5-6
TGTGCCAGCAGCTTGACAGTGTATAATTCACCCCTCCACTTT
CASSLTVYNSPLHF
>NA|TRBJ2-7|NA|TRBV9
TGTGCCAGCAGCGTAGTTGACAGTTCCTACGAGCAGTACTTC
CASSVVDSSYEQYF
>NA|TRBJ2-5|once|TRBV9
TGTGTCAGCAGCGTAGGTGGCTTTGGGGAGACCCAGTACTTC
CVSSVGGFGETQYF
>TRBD2|TRBJ2-3|many|TRBV4-3
TGCGCCAGCAGCCAAGATAGCGGGGGGGCCTCAGATACGCAGTATTTT
CASSQDSGGASDTQYF
>TRBD1|TRBJ2-4|many|TRBV29-1
TGCAGCGTCTGGACAGGGGATTCCATTCAGTACTTC
CSVWTGDSIQYF
>NA|TRBJ2-3|few|TRBV5-6
TGTGCCAGCAGCGGGGAGGTCGGAAGCACAGATACGCAGTATTTT
CASSGEVGSTDTQYF
>NA|TRBJ2-1|few|TRBV29-1
TGCAGCGCCGGACAGAGCTCCTACAATGAGCAGTTCTTC
CSAGQSSYNEQFF
>TRBD1|TRBJ2-5|NA|TRBV7-2
TGTGCCAGCACCTTGATACCGGGACAGGGGGCCTGGGAGACCCAGTACTTC
CASTLIPGQGAWETQYF
>NA|TRBJ1-1|many|TRBV28
TGTGCCAGCAGTTCCAGACAGGCCGAAGCTTTCTTT
CASSSRQAEAFF
>NA|TRBJ2-5|NA|TRBV7-9
TGTGCCAGCAGCTTGTGGTCCAGCGGTGAAGAGACCCAGTACTTC
CASSLWSSGEETQYF
>NA|TRBJ2-7|many|TRBV7-6
TGTGCCAGCAGCTTAGCGGCCCGTGCGACAGACGAGCAGTACTTC
CASSLAARATDEQYF
>TRBD2|TRBJ2-1|few|TRBV19
TGTGCCAGTAGTTGGACTAGCGGGAGGGGCTCCTACAATGAGCAGTTCTTC
CASSWTSGRGSYNEQFF
>NA|TRBJ2-7|few|TRBV11-2
TGTGCCAGCAGCCCCCCGGACAGCCTCCCCTACGAGCAGTACTTC
CASSPPDSLPYEQYF
>TRBD2|TRBJ2-2|NA|TRBV4-2
TGTGCCAGCAGCTTTGGACTAGGAAACACCGGGGAGCTGTTTTTT
CASSFGLGNTGELFF
>NA|TRBJ2-3|many|TRBV5-4
TGTGCCAGCAGAGAGTCGGGACGGGCTTTAGATACGCAGTATTTT
CASRESGRALDTQYF
>TRBD1|TRBJ2-5|NA|TRBV9
TGTGCCAGCAGCCCAACAGGGGCGATAGAGACCCAGTACTTC
CASSPTGAIETQYF
>TRBD1|TRBJ2-7|NA|TRBV2
TGTGCCAGCAGGGAGGACAGGGCGCGTACCCTTTACGAGCAGCACTTC
CASREDRARTLYEQHF
>NA|TRBJ1-2|many|TRBV3-1
TGTGCCAGCAGCCAAGAAGTGCACGGTTACTATGGCTACACCTTC
CASSQEVHGYYGYTF
>TRBD2|TRBJ2-3|few|TRBV28
TGTGCCAGCAGTTTCTCACTAGCGGGAGGAGTCTTACATACGCAGTATTTT
CASSFSLAGGVLHTQYF
>TRBD2|TRBJ2-5|NA|TRBV7-9
TGTGCCAGCGGCCCCCCCTCGTTCGCGGGGGGAAAAGAGACCCAGTACTTC
CASGPPSFAGGKETQYF
>NA|TRBJ2-7|many|TRBV7-8
TGTGCCAGCAGCTTAGACCAGGAGTACCTCTCCTACGAGCAGTACTTC
CASSLDQEYLSYEQYF
>TRBD1|TRBJ1-1|many|TRBV10-3
TGTGCCACCCAGGGGGCCGGAGTGAACACTGAAGCTTTCTTT
CATQGAGVNTEAFF
>NA|TRBJ2-3|many|TRBV4-1
TGCGCCAGCAGCCAAACGGCCGGGGCCCTGGGGAACACAGATACGCAGTATTTT
CASSQTAGALGNTDTQYF
>TRBD1|TRBJ2-7|many|TRBV14
TGTGCCAGCAGCCCATCGGACAGGGAAAACTACGAGCAGTACTTC
CASSPSDRENYEQYF
>NA|TRBJ2-7|NA|TRBV2
TGTGCCAGCACTGAGACAGACATTTACGAGCAGTACTTC
CASTETDIYEQYF
>NA|TRBJ1-5|NA|TRBV20-1
TGCAGTGCTAGTAGGGACACCTTCAATCAGCCCCAGCATTTT
CSASRDTFNQPQHF
>TRBD1|TRBJ2-3|many|TRBV4-3
TGCGCCAGCAGCCAACTACAGGGGGCTGGGACAGATACGCAGTATTTT
CASSQLQGAGTDTQYF
>NA|TRBJ2-7|many|TRBV30
TGTGCCTGGAGTGTAGGTAGTGCCTACGAGCAGTACTTC
CAWSVGSAYEQYF
>TRBD2|TRBJ2-1|few|TRBV20-1
TGCAGTGCTAGGGGGACTAGCGGGGGGGCCGGTGAGCAGTTCTTC
CSARGTSGGAGEQFF
>TRBD1|TRBJ2-7|few|TRBV6-6
TGTGCCAGCAGCGAGCCGGGACAGCTTTACGAGCAGTACTTC
CASSEPGQLYEQYF
>TRBD1|TRBJ2-5|few|TRBV7-3
TGTGCCAGCAGAGTGGGACAGGGGCCCTGGGAGACCCAGTACTTC
CASRVGQGPWETQYF
>NA|TRBJ1-1|NA|TRBV2
TGTGCCAGCAGTTTGAGAGCGGGGGGAGCCGTGAACACTGGAGCTTTCTTT
CASSLRAGGAVNTGAFF
>NA|TRBJ2-1|NA|TRBV12-3/TRBV12-4
TGTGCCAGCAGTTTTGTGTTAGCGGATTACAATGAGCAGTTCTTC
CASSFVLADYNEQFF
>NA|TRBJ2-2|NA|TRBV27
TGTGCCAGCAGTTTAGCAGGGGCCCTAGCCACCGGGGAGCTGTTTTTT
CASSLAGALATGELFF
>NA|TRBJ2-7|NA|TRBV19
TGTGCCAGTAGTATAAGGGACGGCCACGAGCAGTACTTC
CASSIRDGHEQYF
>TRBD2|TRBJ2-3|NA|TRBV20-1
TGCAGTGCTTGTGCAACTAGCGGTAGCACAGATACGCAGTATTTT
CSACATSGSTDTQYF
>NA|TRBJ2-5|many|TRBV5-5
TGTGCCAGCAGCTTGGGCCCGAAGACCCAGTACTTC
CASSLGPKTQYF
>NA|TRBJ1-1|many|TRBV7-2
TGTGCCAGCAGCTTAATCTCCCATGAAGACACTGAAGCTTTCTTT
CASSLISHEDTEAFF
>NA|TRBJ2-5|NA|TRBV6-6
TGTGCCAGCAGTTACTCGTACATAAGCGGGTCAAGTGAGACCCAGTACTTC
CASSYSYISGSSETQYF
>NA|TRBJ2-7|few|TRBV7-3
TGTGCCAGCAGCCCGACTCCCCCCCCCGGCAAAACCTCGGAGCAGTACTTC
CASSPTPPPGKTSEQYF
>NA|TRBJ1-3|many|TRBV4-3
TGCGCCAGCAGCCAATTTGAGGGCGGAAACACCATATATTTT
CASSQFEGGNTIYF
>NA|TRBJ2-1|NA|TRBV27
TGTGCCAGCAGTTCACCGGGACGCCCCCATGGGCAGTTCTTC
CASSSPGRPHGQFF
>NA|TRBJ2-3|NA|TRBV27
TGTGCCAGCAGTTCCTGGGGTCTAGGGGGGGGACCACGCACAGATACGCAGTATTTT
CASSSWGLGGGPRTDTQYF
>TRBD2|TRBJ2-7|NA|TRBV19
TGTGCCAGTAGTCCACGGACTAGTTCCTACTACGAGCAGTACTTC
CASSPRTSSYYEQYF
>NA|TRBJ1-2|many|TRBV12-3/TRBV12-4
TGTGCCAGCAGTTTAGGGCAAAGCAACTATGGCTACACCTTC
CASSLGQSNYGYTF
>NA|TRBJ2-3|few|TRBV29-1
TGCAGCGTTCCCGACGGAGGGGGGGATACGCAGTATTTT
CSVPDGGGDTQYF
>NA|TRBJ2-3|many|TRBV12-3/TRBV12-4
TGTGCCGTGGGGCAGGTTAAAGATACGCAGTATTTT
CAVGQVKDTQYF
>NA|TRBJ2-1|few|TRBV6-2/TRBV6-3
TGTGCCAGCAGCTCAACTACCGTAAATGAGCAGTTCTTC
CASSSTTVNEQFF
>TRBD2|TRBJ2-1|NA|TRBV4-3
TGCGCCAGCAGCCAATCCGGGCTAGCGGACTACAATGTGCAGTTCTTC
CASSQSGLADYNVQFF
>NA|TRBJ2-1|few|TRBV19
TGTGCCAGTAGTATTTTATTTAGCTCCTACAATGAGCAGTTCTTC
CASSILFSSYNEQFF
>NA|TRBJ1-1|many|TRBV7-9
TGTGCCAGCAGCATCCAGGGCAACACTGAAGCTTTCTTT
CASSIQGNTEAFF
>NA|TRBJ2-4|many|TRBV28
TGTGCCAGCAGTTCCGATGGACAACTTCAGTACTTC
CASSSDGQLQYF
>NA|TRBJ1-1|many|TRBV10-3
TGTGCCATCAGTGAGTCTAGGATGAACACTGAAGCTTTCTTT
CAISESRMNTEAFF
>TRBD1|TRBJ2-7|NA|TRBV6-6
TGTGCCAGCAGCCAGGGGGCTTTGTACGAGCAGTACTTC
CASSQGALYEQYF
>TRBD2|TRBJ2-3|many|TRBV28
TGTGCCAGCAGTTTCGGACTAGCGGGAGGATTTGATACGCAGTATTTT
CASSFGLAGGFDTQYF